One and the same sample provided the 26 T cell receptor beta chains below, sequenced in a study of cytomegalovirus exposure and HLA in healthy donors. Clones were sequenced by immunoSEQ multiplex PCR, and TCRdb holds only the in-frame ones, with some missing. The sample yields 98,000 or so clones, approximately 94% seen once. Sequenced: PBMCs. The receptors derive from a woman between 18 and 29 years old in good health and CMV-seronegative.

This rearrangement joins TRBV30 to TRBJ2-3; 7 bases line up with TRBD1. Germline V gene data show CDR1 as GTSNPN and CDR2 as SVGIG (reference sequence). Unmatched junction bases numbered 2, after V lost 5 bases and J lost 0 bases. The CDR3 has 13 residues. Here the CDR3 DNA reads TGTGCCTGGCGGACAGGTAGCACAGATACGCAGTATTTT. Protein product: CAWRTGSTDTQYF.

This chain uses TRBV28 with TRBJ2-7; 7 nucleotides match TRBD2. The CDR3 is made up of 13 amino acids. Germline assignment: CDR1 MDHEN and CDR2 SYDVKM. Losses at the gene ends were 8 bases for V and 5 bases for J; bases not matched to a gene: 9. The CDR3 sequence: CASREAGRDEQYF. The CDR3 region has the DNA TGTGCCAGCCGCGAAGCAGGGAGGGACGAGCAGTACTTC.

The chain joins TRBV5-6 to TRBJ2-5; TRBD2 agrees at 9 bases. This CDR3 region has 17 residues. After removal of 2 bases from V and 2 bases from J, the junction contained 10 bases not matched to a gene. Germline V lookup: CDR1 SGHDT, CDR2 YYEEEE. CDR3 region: CASSFPRDAGGQETQYF. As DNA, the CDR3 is TGTGCCAGCAGCTTCCCGAGGGATGCGGGGGGGCAAGAGACCCAGTACTTC.

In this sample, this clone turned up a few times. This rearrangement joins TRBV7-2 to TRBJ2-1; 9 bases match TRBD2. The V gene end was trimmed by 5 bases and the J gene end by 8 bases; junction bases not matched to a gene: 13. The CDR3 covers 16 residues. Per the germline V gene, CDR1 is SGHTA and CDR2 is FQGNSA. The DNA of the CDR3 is TGTGCCAGCAGCCCCCGGCTAGCGGGCGGGAGGGATGAGCAGTTCTTC. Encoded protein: CASSPRLAGGRDEQFF.

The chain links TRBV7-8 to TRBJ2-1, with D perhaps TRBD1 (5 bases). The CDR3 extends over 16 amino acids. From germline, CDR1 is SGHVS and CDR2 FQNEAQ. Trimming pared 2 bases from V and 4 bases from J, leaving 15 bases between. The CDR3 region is CASSLTSGAIYNEQFF. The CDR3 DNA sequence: TGTGCCAGCAGCTTAACATCTGGGGCTATTTACAATGAGCAGTTCTTC.

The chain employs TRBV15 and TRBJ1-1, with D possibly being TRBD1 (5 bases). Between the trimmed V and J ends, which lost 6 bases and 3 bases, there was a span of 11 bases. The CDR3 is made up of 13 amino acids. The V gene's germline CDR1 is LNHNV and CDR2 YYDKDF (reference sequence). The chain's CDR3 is CATRRGGYTEAFF. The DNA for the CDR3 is TGTGCCACCAGGCGGGGGGGGTACACTGAAGCTTTCTTT. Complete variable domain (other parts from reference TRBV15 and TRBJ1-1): DAMVIQNPRYQVTQFGKPVTLSCSQTLNHNVMYWYQQKSSQAPKLLFHYYDKDFNNEADTPDNFQSRRPNTSFCFLDIRSPGLGDTAMYLCATRRGGYTEAFFGQGTRLTVV.

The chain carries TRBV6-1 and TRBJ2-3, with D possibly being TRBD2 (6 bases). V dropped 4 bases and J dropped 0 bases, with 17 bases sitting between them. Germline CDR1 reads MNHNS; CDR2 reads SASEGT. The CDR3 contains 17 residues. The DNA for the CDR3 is TGTGCCAGCAGTGCCCCTGAGGGAGGACTGAGCACAGATACGCAGTATTTT. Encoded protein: CASSAPEGGLSTDTQYF.

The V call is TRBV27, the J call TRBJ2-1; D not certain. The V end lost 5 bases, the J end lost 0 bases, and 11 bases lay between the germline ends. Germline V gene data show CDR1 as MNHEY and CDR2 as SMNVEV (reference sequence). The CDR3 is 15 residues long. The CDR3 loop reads CASSLLPRSYNEQFF. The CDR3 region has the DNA TGTGCCAGCAGTCTACTACCTCGCTCCTACAATGAGCAGTTCTTC.

The CDR3 region has the DNA TGTGCCAGCAGCCGTATCGACAGGACTAATCAGCCCCAGCATTTT. As protein: CASSRIDRTNQPQHF. The rearrangement links TRBV28 to TRBJ1-5; maybe TRBD1 (6 bases). Germline V lookup: CDR1 MDHEN, CDR2 SYDVKM. The V end was cut by 6 bases, the J end by 4 bases, with 16 bases between. This CDR3 is built from 15 residues.

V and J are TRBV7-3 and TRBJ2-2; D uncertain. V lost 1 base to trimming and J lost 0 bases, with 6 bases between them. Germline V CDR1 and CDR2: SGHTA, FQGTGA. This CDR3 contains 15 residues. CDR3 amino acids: CASSLMSANTGELFF. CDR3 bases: TGTGCCAGCAGCTTAATGTCCGCGAACACCGGGGAGCTGTTTTTT.

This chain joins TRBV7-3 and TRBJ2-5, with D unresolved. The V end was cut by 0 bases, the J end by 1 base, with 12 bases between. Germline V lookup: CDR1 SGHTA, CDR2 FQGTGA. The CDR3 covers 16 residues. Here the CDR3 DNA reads TGTGCCAGCAGCTTAACCCTAGGCGGTCCCCAAGAGACCCAGTACTTC. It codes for CASSLTLGGPQETQYF.

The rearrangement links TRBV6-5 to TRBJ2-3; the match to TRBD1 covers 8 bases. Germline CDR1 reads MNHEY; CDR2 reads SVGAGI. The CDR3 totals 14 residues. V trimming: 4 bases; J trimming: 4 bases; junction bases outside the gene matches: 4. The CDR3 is CASSFTGGADTQYF. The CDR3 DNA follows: TGTGCCAGCAGTTTTACAGGGGGAGCAGATACGCAGTATTTT.

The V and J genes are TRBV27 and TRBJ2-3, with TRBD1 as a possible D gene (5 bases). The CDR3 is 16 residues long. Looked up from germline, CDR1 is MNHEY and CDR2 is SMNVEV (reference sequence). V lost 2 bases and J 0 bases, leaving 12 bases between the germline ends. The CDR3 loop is CASSLSNRFSTDTQYF. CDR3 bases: TGTGCCAGCAGTTTAAGTAACAGGTTTAGCACAGATACGCAGTATTTT.

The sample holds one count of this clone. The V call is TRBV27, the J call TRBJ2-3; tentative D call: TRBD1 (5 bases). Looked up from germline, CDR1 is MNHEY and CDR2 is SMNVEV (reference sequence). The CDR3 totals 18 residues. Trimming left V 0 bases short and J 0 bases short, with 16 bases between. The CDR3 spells CASSLSLQVVPSTDTQYF. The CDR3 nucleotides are TGTGCCAGCAGTTTATCCCTACAGGTCGTGCCTAGCACAGATACGCAGTATTTT.

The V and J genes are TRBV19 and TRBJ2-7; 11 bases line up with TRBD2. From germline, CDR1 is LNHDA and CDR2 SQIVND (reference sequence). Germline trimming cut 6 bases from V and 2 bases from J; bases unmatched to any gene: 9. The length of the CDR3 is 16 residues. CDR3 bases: TGTGCCAGTAGGAAAACTCCTAGCGGGGGGACCTACGAGCAGTACTTC. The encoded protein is CASRKTPSGGTYEQYF.

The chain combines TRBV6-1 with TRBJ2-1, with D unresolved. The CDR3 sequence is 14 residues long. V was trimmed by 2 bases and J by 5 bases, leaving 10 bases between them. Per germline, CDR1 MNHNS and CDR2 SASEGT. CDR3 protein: CASSELGRHNEQFF. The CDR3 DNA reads TGTGCCAGCAGTGAACTTGGGCGTCACAATGAGCAGTTCTTC.

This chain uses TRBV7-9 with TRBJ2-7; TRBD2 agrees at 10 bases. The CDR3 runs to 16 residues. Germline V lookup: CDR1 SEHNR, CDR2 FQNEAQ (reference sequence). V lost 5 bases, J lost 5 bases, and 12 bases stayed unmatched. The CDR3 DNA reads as TGTGCCAGCAGCCCCGAATCCCCTAGCGGGGGTCACGAGCAGTACTTC. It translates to CASSPESPSGGHEQYF.

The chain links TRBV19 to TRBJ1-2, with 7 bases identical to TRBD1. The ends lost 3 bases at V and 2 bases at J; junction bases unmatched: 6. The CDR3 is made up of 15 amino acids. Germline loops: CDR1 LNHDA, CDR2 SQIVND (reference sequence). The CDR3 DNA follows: TGTGCCAGTAGTATGGGGGACAGTAGCAACTATGGCTACACCTTC. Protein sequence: CASSMGDSSNYGYTF. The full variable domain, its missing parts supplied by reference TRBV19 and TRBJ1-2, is DGGITQSPKYLFRKEGQNVTLSCEQNLNHDAMYWYRQDPGQGLRLIYYSQIVNDFQKGDIAEGYSVSREKKESFPLTVTSAQKNPTAFYLCASSMGDSSNYGYTFGSGTRLTVV.

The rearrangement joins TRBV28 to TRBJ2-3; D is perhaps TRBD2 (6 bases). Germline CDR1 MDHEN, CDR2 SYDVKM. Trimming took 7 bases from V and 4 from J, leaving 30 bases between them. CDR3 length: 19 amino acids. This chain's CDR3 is CASTVRKHGTPWTPDTQYF. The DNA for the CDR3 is TGTGCCAGCACCGTTAGAAAGCACGGGACTCCGTGGACACCAGATACGCAGTATTTT.

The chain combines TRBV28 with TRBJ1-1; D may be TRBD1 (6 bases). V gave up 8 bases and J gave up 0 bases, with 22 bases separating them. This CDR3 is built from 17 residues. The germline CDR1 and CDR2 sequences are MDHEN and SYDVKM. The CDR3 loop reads CASRYRVTGRVNTEAFF. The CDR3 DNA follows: TGTGCCAGCCGATACAGGGTTACGGGTCGGGTGAACACTGAAGCTTTCTTT.

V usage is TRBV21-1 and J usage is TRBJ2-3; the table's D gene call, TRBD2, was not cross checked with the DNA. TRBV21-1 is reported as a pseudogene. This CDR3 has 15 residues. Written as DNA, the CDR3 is TGTGCCAGCAGCAACGGGGCGGGGCCCCCAGATACGCAGTATTTT. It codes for CASSNGAGPPDTQYF.

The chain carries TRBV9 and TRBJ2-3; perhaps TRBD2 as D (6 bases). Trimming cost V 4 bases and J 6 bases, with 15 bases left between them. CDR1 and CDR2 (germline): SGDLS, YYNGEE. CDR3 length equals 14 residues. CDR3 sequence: CASSYGTGGDTQYF. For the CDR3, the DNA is TGTGCCAGCAGCTACGGGACTGGCGGGGATACGCAGTATTTT.

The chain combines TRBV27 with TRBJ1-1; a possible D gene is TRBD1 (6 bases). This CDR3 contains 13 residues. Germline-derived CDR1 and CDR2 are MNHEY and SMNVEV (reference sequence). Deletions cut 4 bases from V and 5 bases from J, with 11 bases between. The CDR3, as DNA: TGTGCCAGCAGTTGGGGGCCTGGAACTGAAGCTTTCTTT. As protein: CASSWGPGTEAFF.

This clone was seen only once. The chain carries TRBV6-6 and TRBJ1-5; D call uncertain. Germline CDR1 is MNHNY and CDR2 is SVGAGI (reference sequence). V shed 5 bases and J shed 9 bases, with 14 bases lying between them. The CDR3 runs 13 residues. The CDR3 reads CASSHFMSRPQHF. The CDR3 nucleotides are TGTGCCAGCAGTCACTTCATGAGTCGGCCCCAGCATTTT.

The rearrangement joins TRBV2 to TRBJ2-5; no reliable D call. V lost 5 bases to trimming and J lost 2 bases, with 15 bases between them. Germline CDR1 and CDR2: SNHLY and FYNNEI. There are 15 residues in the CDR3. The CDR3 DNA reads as TGTGCCAGCAGTCAAAGGTCCGTCAGGCAAGAGACCCAGTACTTC. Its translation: CASSQRSVRQETQYF.

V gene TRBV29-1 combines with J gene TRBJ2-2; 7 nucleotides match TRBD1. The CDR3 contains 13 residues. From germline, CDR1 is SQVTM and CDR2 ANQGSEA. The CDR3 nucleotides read TGCATCGCTCGGGACAGAGACACCGGGGAGCTGTTTTTT. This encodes CIARDRDTGELFF.